A selection of T cell receptor beta chains follows, all from one sample in a study of STAT5B mutations in CD4+ large granular lymphocyte leukemia. Using immunoSEQ multiplex PCR, the repertoire was profiled, and TCRdb retains in-frame clones only, with some absent. The sample holds more than 30,000 clones, around nine tenths seen once. Sequenced: CD4+ T cells from blood buffy coats. These receptors all stem from a human donor in good health. CDR3s include the opening cysteine and the closing phenylalanine or tryptophan. Each record gives: CDR3 length, V gene, clone size, J gene, CDR3 protein. Size values are once, few and many counts, or a class for expanded clones, and some rows have none.

13	TRBV7-8	once	TRBJ2-7	CASSPDFSYEQYF
15	TRBV7-6	.	TRBJ2-7	CASSHSGSKGNEQYF
12	TRBV27	.	TRBJ1-5	CASSGTGEPQHF
12	TRBV2	once	TRBJ2-4	CASSLDLNIQYF
17	TRBV27	.	TRBJ2-7	CASSSNTFGGGPYEQYF
14	TRBV5-1	once	TRBJ1-1	CASSWRSGNTEAFF
14	TRBV7-9	few	TRBJ2-7	CASSLADIRNEQYF
15	TRBV5-1	.	TRBJ1-1	CASSPGTAMNTEAFF
11	TRBV6-1	.	TRBJ1-1	CASRRHTEAFF
14	TRBV10-1	once	TRBJ2-1	CASSRGLAYNEQFF
13	TRBV19	.	TRBJ2-7	CASSTGGFYEQYF
15	TRBV6-1	.	TRBJ2-1	CASSIGTSAYNEQFF
15	TRBV6-1	.	TRBJ2-1	CASSERGLVFYEQFF
15	TRBV19	.	TRBJ2-6	CASSQRTGSGNVLTF
12	TRBV7-9	.	TRBJ1-5	CASGQDNQPQHF
16	TRBV7-2	once	TRBJ1-5	CASSLQAVVGNQPQHF
13	TRBV10-1	.	TRBJ1-5	CASSRGFDQPQHF
14	TRBV6-6	.	TRBJ2-3	CASSYAGRGDTQYF
13	TRBV11-3	.	TRBJ2-3	CASSLETKHRQYF
16	TRBV6-5	.	TRBJ1-2	CASSYSSLRRNYGYTF
15	TRBV5-5	.	TRBJ1-1	CASSSTGPRGTEAFF
15	TRBV6-5	.	TRBJ2-3	CASSYSYNAGDTQYF
16	TRBV29-1	.	TRBJ2-1	CSVERPGTGIYNEQFF
15	TRBV27	.	TRBJ1-5	CASSTTGGVGQPQHF
14	TRBV2	.	TRBJ1-4	CASSGALGPEKLFF
12	TRBV6-5	.	TRBJ1-1	CASSSTYTEAFF
15	TRBV4-2	.	TRBJ2-1	CASSPGTSGHNEQFF
16	TRBV5-1	.	TRBJ2-1	CASSLAAGGTYNEQFF
15	TRBV2	.	TRBJ2-2	CASSERFKGAGELFF
14	TRBV6-5	.	TRBJ2-3	CASSYSTGTDTQYF
17	TRBV5-1	.	TRBJ2-3	CASSFRLAGGHTDTQYF
18	TRBV4-1	.	TRBJ2-1	CASSQNGGLPHSYNEQFF
14	TRBV28	.	TRBJ1-1	CASSLTDLNTEAFF
13	TRBV11-2	.	TRBJ1-2	CASSLGGTYGYTF
15	TRBV28	.	TRBJ1-5	CASSTQTGYNQPQHF
15	TRBV5-1	.	TRBJ2-7	CASSSTGTGTYEQYF
15	TRBV11-2	once	TRBJ2-7	CASSSTSGRAYEQYF
13	TRBV19	.	TRBJ2-1	CASSRGEWNEQFF
18	TRBV2	once	TRBJ2-1	CASSRDRGLGRSYNEQFF
14	TRBV25-1	.	TRBJ2-3	CASTTDRGPDTQYF
19	TRBV11-2	.	TRBJ1-3	CASTPRGLQSFFSGNTIYF
14	TRBV5-1	.	TRBJ2-3	CASSTLGGVDTQYF
13	TRBV10-3	few	TRBJ2-7	CAISETGDYEQYF
13	TRBV11-2	.	TRBJ1-2	CASSRDGEYGYTF
12	TRBV7-9	.	TRBJ1-1	CASSLVAGEAFF
16	TRBV21-1	once	TRBJ2-1	CASSKRGTSGRYEQFF
12	TRBV11-2	once	TRBJ2-4	CASSPVGNIQYF
15	TRBV5-1	once	TRBJ2-5	CASSLNTGSQETQYF
16	TRBV7-9	.	TRBJ2-3	CASSSGQGSRADTQYF
14	TRBV5-1	.	TRBJ2-6	CASKPDSGANVLTF
16	TRBV7-9	.	TRBJ1-5	CASSLAETGGIQPQHF
15	TRBV11-3	.	TRBJ2-7	CASSSRGRALHEQYF
14	TRBV19	.	TRBJ1-5	CASTYPRANQPQHF
11	TRBV20-1	.	TRBJ1-1	CSADRPTEAFF
16	TRBV11-3	.	TRBJ1-1	CASSWGGGAMDTEAFF
14	TRBV2	.	TRBJ2-1	CASSEPAGDSEQFF
16	TRBV7-2	.	TRBJ2-1	CASSLKGTTNRNEQFF